Below are 7 T cell receptor beta chains sequenced from a single sample in a study of T-cell reconstitution after alpha-beta-depleted transplantation in children. Researchers prepared the TCRbeta library using unique molecular identifiers, the study reports. One entry per CDR3 protein results from TCRdb running MiXCR on the PCR reads. The sample contains over 200,000 distinct CDR3 sequences, 11% of which appear only once. Specimen: PBMCs, collected before TCRalphabeta/CD19-depleted stem cell transplant. These receptors were obtained from a child less than two years old with acute myeloid leukemia, due to receive a stem cell transplant.

Ten or more counts support this clonotype. The gene calls are TRBV20-1 and TRBJ2-2, with 9 bases matching TRBD1. V lost 1 base to trimming and J lost 7 bases; unmatched junction nucleotides: 4. The CDR3 covers 14 residues. CDR1 is DFQATT and CDR2 is SNEGSKA in the germline V gene (reference sequence). CDR3 residues: CSARAGTGRGELFF. In nucleotides, the CDR3 is TGCAGTGCTAGAGCAGGGACAGGGCGCGGGGAGCTGTTTTTT.

This chain connects TRBV20-1 to TRBJ2-7; 8 positions agree with TRBD1. The CDR3 length is 15 residues. Germline V gene sequence: CDR1 DFQATT, CDR2 SNEGSKA (reference sequence). In DNA, the CDR3 is TGCATTTGGGGCCGGGCAGGGGGCCGCTCCTACGAGCAGTACTTC. Amino acids: CIWGRAGGRSYEQYF.

This clonotype was recorded many times. The J gene is TRBJ2-3, the V gene TRBV10-3; 8 bases are shared with TRBD2. This CDR3 spans 13 amino acids. Trimming removed 9 bases from V and 4 bases from J; junction bases left unmatched: 6. Germline-derived CDR1 and CDR2 are ENHRY and SYGVKD. The CDR3 bases are TGTGCCATGTTACGGGAGGGAGCAGATACGCAGTATTTT. Protein product: CAMLREGADTQYF.

Concerning this clonotype: A much larger clone differs by one base, so this may be a read error. J is TRBJ1-1 and V is TRBV19; D call uncertain. Germline assignment: CDR1 LNHDA and CDR2 SQIVND (reference sequence). The CDR3 extends over 15 amino acids. Trimming pared 1 base from V and 3 bases from J, leaving 12 bases between. The CDR3: CASSIARLMDTEAFF. The CDR3 DNA sequence: TGTGCCAGTAGTATAGCCCGGCTTATGGACACTGAAGCTTTCTTT.

This clonotype was recorded many times. The chain joins TRBV6-5 to TRBJ2-1; 15 nucleotides line up with TRBD2. Trimming at V came to 2 bases and at J to 8 bases, leaving 4 bases not matched to a gene. The CDR3 is 16 amino acids. Germline V gives CDR1 MNHEY, CDR2 SVGAGI. The DNA of the CDR3 is TGTGCCAGCAGTTACCCCGGGACTAGCGGGAGGTATGAGCAGTTCTTC. Its translation is CASSYPGTSGRYEQFF.

This clonotype was counted ten times or more. This rearrangement joins TRBV5-1 to TRBJ1-2, with no clear D. The germline V and J ends were trimmed by 6 bases and 0 bases, with 12 bases remaining between them. The CDR3 has 14 residues. The V gene's germline CDR1 is SGHRS and CDR2 YFSETQ. The CDR3 here is CASTRNGANYGYTF. The CDR3 DNA follows: TGCGCCAGCACCCGAAATGGGGCTAACTATGGCTACACCTTC.

The sample holds many counts of this clonotype. This chain connects TRBV12-3 or TRBV12-4 to TRBJ2-2; TRBD1 might be the D (6 bases). The CDR3 length is 15 residues. V lost 7 bases to trimming and J lost 5 bases, with 17 bases between them. The CDR3 coding sequence is TGTGCCAGCACCCCCGGGACACAGACGACCGGGGAGCTGTTTTTT. Residues: CASTPGTQTTGELFF.